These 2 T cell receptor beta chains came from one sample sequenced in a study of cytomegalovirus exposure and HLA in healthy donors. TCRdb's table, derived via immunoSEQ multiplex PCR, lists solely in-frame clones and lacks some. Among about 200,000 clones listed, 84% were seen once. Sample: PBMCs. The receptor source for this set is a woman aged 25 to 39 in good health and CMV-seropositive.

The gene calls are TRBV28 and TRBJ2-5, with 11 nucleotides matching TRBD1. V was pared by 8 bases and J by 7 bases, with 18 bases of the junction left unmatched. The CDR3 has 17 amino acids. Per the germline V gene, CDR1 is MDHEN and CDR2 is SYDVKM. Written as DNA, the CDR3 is TGTGCCAGCTCTTCCGGGACAGGGGGGGTCAGTGGTCCGACCCAGTACTTC. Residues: CASSSGTGGVSGPTQYF.

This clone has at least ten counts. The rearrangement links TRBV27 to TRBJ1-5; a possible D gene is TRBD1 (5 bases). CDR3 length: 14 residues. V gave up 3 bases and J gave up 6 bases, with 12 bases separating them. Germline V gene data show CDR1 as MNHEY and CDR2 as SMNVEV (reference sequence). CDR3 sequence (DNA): TGTGCCAGCAGTTTCGGGGGGACCAGTCAGCCCCAGCATTTT. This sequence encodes CASSFGGTSQPQHF.